Sequencing of this T cell receptor beta chain was carried out in a study of regulatory T cells in long-lasting Graves disease. This clonotype has more than one count but fewer than ten. Noted time point: newly diagnosed GD, antithyroid drugs for less than 3 months. PBMCs were the source of the RNA used for TCR sequencing. Relying on iRepertoire HTBI primers and Arm-PCR of CDR3 regions, the team built TCR beta libraries. Original methodology: Identified segments across samples numbered 60 or so TRBV and more than 12 TRBJ. TCRdb ran MiXCR on the multiplex PCR reads and lists one entry per CDR3 protein. The V and J calls come from TCRdb's annotation, not from the publication. The repertoire has 540,000 or so distinct CDR3 sequences, less than 15% of them found once; the top ten carry under 10%. Trimming at V came to 0 bases and at J to 4 bases, leaving 5 bases not matched to a gene. Germline CDR1 MNHEY, CDR2 SVGEGT. The CDR3 loop spans 16 amino acids.

These data were also reused for a study on T cells in Graves' hyperthyroidism and ophthalmopathy. That publication notes: The TCR CDR3 first-round RT-PCR relied on the HTBI primer set. In simple terms, a model built on 13 V-J features told ophthalmopathy apart from stable hyperthyroidism.

The source of this sequence is a young man with Graves disease. The material sequenced was peripheral blood mononuclear cells (PBMCs), taken at new diagnosis, from a patient treated with antithyroid drugs. The V and J genes are TRBV6-2 or TRBV6-3 and TRBJ1-3, with TRBD1 matching 8 bases. In nucleotides, the CDR3 is TGTGCCAGCAGTTACTCGACAGGGGTGGAAGGAAACACCATATATTTT. This sequence encodes CASSYSTGVEGNTIYF.